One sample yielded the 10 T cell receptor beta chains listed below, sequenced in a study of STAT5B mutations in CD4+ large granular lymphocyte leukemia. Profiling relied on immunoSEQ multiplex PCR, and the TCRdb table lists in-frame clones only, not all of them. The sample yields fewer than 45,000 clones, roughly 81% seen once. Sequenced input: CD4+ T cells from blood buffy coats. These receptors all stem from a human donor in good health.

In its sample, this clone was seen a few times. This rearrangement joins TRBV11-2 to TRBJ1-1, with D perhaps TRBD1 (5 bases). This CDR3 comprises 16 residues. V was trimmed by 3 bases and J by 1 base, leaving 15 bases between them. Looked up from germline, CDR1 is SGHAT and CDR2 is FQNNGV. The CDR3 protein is CASSFSGGDRNTEAFF. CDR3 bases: TGTGCCAGCAGCTTCAGCGGAGGGGACCGGAACACTGAAGCTTTCTTT.

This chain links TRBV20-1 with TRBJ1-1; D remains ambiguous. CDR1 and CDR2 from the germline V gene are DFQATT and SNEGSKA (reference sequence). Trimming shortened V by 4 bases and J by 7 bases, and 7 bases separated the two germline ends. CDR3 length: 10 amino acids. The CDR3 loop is CSAITIEAFF. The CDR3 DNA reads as TGCAGTGCTATAACGATTGAAGCTTTCTTT.

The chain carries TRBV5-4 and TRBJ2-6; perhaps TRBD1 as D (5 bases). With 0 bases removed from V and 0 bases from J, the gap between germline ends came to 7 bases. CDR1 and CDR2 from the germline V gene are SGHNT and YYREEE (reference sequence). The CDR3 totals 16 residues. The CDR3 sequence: CASSLGQNSGANVLTF. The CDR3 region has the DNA TGTGCCAGCAGCTTGGGACAGAACTCTGGGGCCAACGTCCTGACTTTC.

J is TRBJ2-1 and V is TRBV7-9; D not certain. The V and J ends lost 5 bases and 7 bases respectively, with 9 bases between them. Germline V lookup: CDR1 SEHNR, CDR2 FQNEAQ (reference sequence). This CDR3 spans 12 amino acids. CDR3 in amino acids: CASSPVGNEQFF. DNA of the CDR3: TGTGCCAGCAGCCCCGTCGGGAATGAGCAGTTCTTC.

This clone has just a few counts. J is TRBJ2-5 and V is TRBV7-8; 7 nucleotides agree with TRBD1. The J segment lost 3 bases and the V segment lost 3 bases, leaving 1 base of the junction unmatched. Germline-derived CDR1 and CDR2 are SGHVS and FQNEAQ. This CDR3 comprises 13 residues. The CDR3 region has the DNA TGTGCCAGCAGCTTGGACAGGAAAGAGACCCAGTACTTC. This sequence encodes CASSLDRKETQYF.

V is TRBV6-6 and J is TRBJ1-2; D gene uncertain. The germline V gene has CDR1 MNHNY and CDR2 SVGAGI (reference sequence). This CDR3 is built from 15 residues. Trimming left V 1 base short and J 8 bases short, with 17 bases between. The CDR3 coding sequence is TGTGCCAGCAGTTACTGGACGGGAGAAGGCCGAGGCTACACCTTC. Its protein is CASSYWTGEGRGYTF.

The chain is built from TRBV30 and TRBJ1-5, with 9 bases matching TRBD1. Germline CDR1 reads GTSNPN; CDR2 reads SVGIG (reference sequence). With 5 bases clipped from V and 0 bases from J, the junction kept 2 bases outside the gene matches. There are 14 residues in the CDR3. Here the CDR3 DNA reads TGTGCCTGGGGACAGGGGACTAGCAATCAGCCCCAGCATTTT. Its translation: CAWGQGTSNQPQHF.

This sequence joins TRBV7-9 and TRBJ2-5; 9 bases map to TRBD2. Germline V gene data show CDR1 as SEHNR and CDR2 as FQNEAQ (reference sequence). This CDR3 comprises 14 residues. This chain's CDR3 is CAGRAAGGQETQYF. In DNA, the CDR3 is TGTGCAGGGCGGGCAGCGGGAGGCCAAGAGACCCAGTACTTC.

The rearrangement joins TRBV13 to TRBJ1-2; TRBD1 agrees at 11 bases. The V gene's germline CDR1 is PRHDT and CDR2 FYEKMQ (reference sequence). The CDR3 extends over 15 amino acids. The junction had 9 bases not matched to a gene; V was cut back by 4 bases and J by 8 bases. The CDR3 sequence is CASSSAGQGADGYTF. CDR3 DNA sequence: TGTGCCAGCAGCTCCGCCGGACAGGGGGCCGACGGCTACACCTTC.

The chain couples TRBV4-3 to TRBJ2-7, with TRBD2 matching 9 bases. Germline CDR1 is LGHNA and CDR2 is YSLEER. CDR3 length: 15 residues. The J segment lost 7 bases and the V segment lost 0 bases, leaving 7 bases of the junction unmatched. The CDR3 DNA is TGCGCCAGCAGCCAAGAGCCAAGCGGGAGGTATGAGCAGTACTTC. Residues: CASSQEPSGRYEQYF.